Following are 26 T cell receptor beta chains from one sample sequenced in a study of identical twins. TCRdb fed the 5' RACE reads into MiXCR, producing one record per CDR3 protein. The data contain about 200,000 distinct CDR3 sequences, about 7.5% of them singletons. The sample was also linked to a second study, of yellow fever vaccine responses in identical twins.

Sample: memory (CD45RO+) T cells sorted from blood. These receptors were taken from a woman aged 18-30 years in good health.

This clonotype occurred a few times. This chain joins TRBV6-1 and TRBJ2-7; TRBD2 is a possible D gene (7 bases). The CDR3 consists of 16 residues. CDR1 MNHNS and CDR2 SASEGT come from the germline V gene. Between the trimmed V and J ends, which lost 5 bases and 1 base, there was a span of 18 bases. For the CDR3, the DNA is TGTGCCAGCAGTAGGGGGGGGAGGTATAGGTCCTACGAGCAGTACTTC. Protein: CASSRGGRYRSYEQYF.

This clonotype was seen ten or more times. The V call is TRBV20-1, the J call TRBJ1-5, with 7 bases lining up with TRBD1. Trimming removed 5 bases from V and 6 bases from J; junction bases left unmatched: 16. Germline values: CDR1 DFQATT, CDR2 SNEGSKA (reference sequence). CDR3 size: 16 residues. CDR3 coding DNA: TGCAGTGCTCAGGGTGCCGACAGGGAAGGTAGTCAGCCCCAGCATTTT. The encoded protein is CSAQGADREGSQPQHF.

This clonotype was picked up many times. This sequence joins TRBV12-3 or TRBV12-4 and TRBJ2-7; D is perhaps TRBD2 (7 bases). This CDR3 has 13 residues. The V end was cut by 8 bases, the J end by 2 bases, with 13 bases between. Written as DNA, the CDR3 is TGTGCCAGCTCTAGCGGACAGACCTACGAGCAGTACTTC. Its translation is CASSSGQTYEQYF.

Worth noting for this clonotype: With a much larger clone just one base away, this may be a read error. V and J are TRBV4-3 and TRBJ2-4; D possibly corresponds to TRBD1 (6 bases). This CDR3 spans 16 amino acids. Germline CDR1 is LGHNA and CDR2 is YSLEER. CDR3 amino acids: CASSQAVRDTKIIQYF. Written as DNA, the CDR3 is TGCGCCAGCAGCCAAGCGGTACGGGACACCAAAATCATTCAGTACTTC.

The chain uses TRBV7-2 and TRBJ2-3; D is ambiguous. Germline V gene lookup returns CDR1 SGHTA and CDR2 FQGNSA. The CDR3 consists of 14 residues. The germline V and J ends were trimmed by 1 base and 2 bases, with 7 bases remaining between them. The CDR3 is CASSLDTNTDTQYF. The CDR3 region has the DNA TGTGCCAGCAGCTTAGATACCAACACAGATACGCAGTATTTT.

This clonotype was observed at least ten times. This rearrangement joins TRBV10-3 to TRBJ1-1; TRBD1 is a possible D gene (6 bases). V lost 2 bases and J lost 5, with 6 bases in between. Germline lookup yields CDR1 ENHRY and CDR2 SYGVKD. This CDR3 has 12 amino acids. Here the CDR3 DNA reads TGTGCCATCAGTGAGGGGACAACTGAAGCTTTCTTT. Encoded protein: CAISEGTTEAFF.

This clonotype was seen ten or more times. V and J are TRBV7-9 and TRBJ1-5; D perhaps matches TRBD1 (5 bases). The CDR3 is 15 amino acids. V was shortened by 5 bases and J by 8 bases, with 19 bases between the two germline ends. Germline lookup yields CDR1 SEHNR and CDR2 FQNEAQ (reference sequence). The chain's CDR3 is CASSGTGRIMEPQHF. CDR3 nucleotide sequence: TGTGCCAGCAGCGGAACGGGACGGATTATGGAGCCCCAGCATTTT.

This clonotype occurred many times. The rearrangement links TRBV3-1 to TRBJ2-2, with D possibly TRBD2 on 6 matching bases. CDR3 length: 16 amino acids. The germline CDR1 and CDR2 sequences are LGHDT and YNNKEL (reference sequence). Trimming took 4 bases from V and 0 from J, leaving 12 bases between them. The CDR3 coding sequence is TGTGCCAGCAGCCCACGGGGACTCTCGAACACCGGGGAGCTGTTTTTT. Translating gives CASSPRGLSNTGELFF.

The chain employs TRBV2 and TRBJ2-1; D not certain. The germline V gene encodes CDR1 SNHLY and CDR2 FYNNEI. The CDR3 spans 13 residues. The germline V and J ends were trimmed by 8 bases and 6 bases, with 14 bases remaining between them. In DNA form, the CDR3 reads TGTGCCAGCGTCGTCCAGCAAGGCAATGAGCAGTTCTTC. Translation: CASVVQQGNEQFF.

This clonotype was seen a few times. V usage is TRBV30 and J usage is TRBJ2-3, with 9 bases fitting TRBD1. This CDR3 contains 15 residues. J was trimmed by 0 bases and V by 2 bases; bases with no gene match: 3. Germline V gene sequence: CDR1 GTSNPN, CDR2 SVGIG (reference sequence). CDR3 bases: TGTGCCTGGAGTCCAGGGACAGGGAGCACAGATACGCAGTATTTT. It codes for CAWSPGTGSTDTQYF.

The J gene is TRBJ2-1, the V gene TRBV27; D possibly corresponds to TRBD2 (6 bases). CDR1 MNHEY and CDR2 SMNVEV come from the germline V gene (reference sequence). Between the trimmed V and J ends, which lost 4 bases and 12 bases, there was a span of 22 bases. This CDR3 has 15 amino acids. CDR3 region: CASSWDLATTSGQFF. CDR3 nucleotides: TGTGCCAGCAGTTGGGACTTAGCGACTACTTCTGGGCAGTTCTTC.

The J gene is TRBJ2-7, the V gene TRBV5-1; possible D gene TRBD2, 6 bases. Trimming shortened V by 0 bases and J by 6 bases, and 13 bases separated the two germline ends. The CDR3 runs 14 residues. CDR1 is SGHRS and CDR2 is YFSETQ in the germline V gene. The CDR3 nucleotides read TGCGCCAGCAGCTTGGCCATCGGAGGGCGCGAGCAGTACTTC. Encoded protein: CASSLAIGGREQYF.

This clonotype was picked up many times. The rearrangement uses TRBV11-1 and TRBJ2-1; 12 bases fit TRBD1. V was clipped by 4 bases and J by 1 base; unmatched bases: 11. Looked up from germline, CDR1 is SGHAT and CDR2 is FQDESV (reference sequence). The CDR3 covers 19 residues. In nucleotides, the CDR3 is TGTGCCAGCAGCTCAGCCGGGACAGGGGGCCTTCTTTCCTACAATGAGCAGTTCTTC. Amino acids: CASSSAGTGGLLSYNEQFF.

The V and J genes are TRBV19 and TRBJ2-4; D uncertain. This CDR3 is built from 11 residues. The V end was cut by 2 bases, the J end by 14 bases, with 10 bases between. CDR1 LNHDA and CDR2 SQIVND come from the germline V gene (reference sequence). DNA for the CDR3: TGTGCCAGTAGTATAACGGCTAGGAAGTACTTC. It encodes CASSITARKYF.

This clonotype was counted at least ten times. V and J are TRBV7-9 and TRBJ1-6; no reliable D call. With 0 bases removed from V and 7 bases from J, the gap between germline ends came to 10 bases. The CDR3 sequence is 15 residues long. Germline-derived CDR1 and CDR2 are SEHNR and FQNEAQ (reference sequence). The DNA of the CDR3 is TGTGCCAGCAGCTTAGCCCTTGGGCCCAATTCACCCCTCCACTTT. This encodes CASSLALGPNSPLHF.

This clonotype has a handful of counts. The rearrangement uses TRBV7-2 and TRBJ1-1; D unclear. The CDR3 is 14 residues long. Germline V gene data show CDR1 as SGHTA and CDR2 as FQGNSA. V lost 3 bases, J lost 5 bases, and 13 bases lay in between. CDR3 protein: CASSFFRLATEAFF. In DNA, the CDR3 is TGTGCCAGCAGCTTTTTTAGACTAGCTACTGAAGCTTTCTTT.

This clonotype has at least ten counts. The V and J genes are TRBV7-9 and TRBJ2-5; no clear D. Looked up from germline, CDR1 is SEHNR and CDR2 is FQNEAQ (reference sequence). The CDR3 spans 8 residues. CDR3 sequence: CGVETQYF. The CDR3 DNA reads TGTGGAGTAGAGACCCAGTACTTC.

This clonotype occurred many times. The chain uses TRBV27 and TRBJ2-4; 10 nucleotides align to TRBD1. The CDR3 runs 15 residues. Unmatched junction bases numbered 8, after V lost 10 bases and J lost 2 bases. CDR1 and CDR2 (germline): MNHEY, SMNVEV (reference sequence). The CDR3 loop reads CATAGTGVSKNIQYF. CDR3 in DNA: TGTGCCACCGCCGGGACAGGGGTCTCCAAAAACATTCAGTACTTC.

This clonotype was picked up many times. V gene TRBV12-3 or TRBV12-4 combines with J gene TRBJ2-5; unclear D gene. The CDR3 has 12 residues. V lost 5 bases and J lost 4, with 8 bases in between. Here the CDR3 reads CASSQRGETQYF. The CDR3 DNA is TGTGCCAGCAGTCAGAGAGGAGAGACCCAGTACTTC.

The chain uses TRBV5-1 and TRBJ1-1; D remains ambiguous. This CDR3 has 12 residues. Germline CDR1 and CDR2: SGHRS and YFSETQ. The ends were cut back, 0 bases at V and 7 bases at J, with 7 bases in the middle. CDR3 in amino acids: CASSLDGDEAFF. The CDR3 DNA reads as TGCGCCAGCAGCTTGGATGGGGATGAAGCTTTCTTT.

The chain is built from TRBV20-1 and TRBJ1-2, with 9 bases that match TRBD1. The J segment lost 6 bases and the V segment lost 5 bases, leaving 10 bases of the junction unmatched. Germline CDR1 reads DFQATT; CDR2 reads SNEGSKA (reference sequence). This CDR3 has 14 amino acids. CDR3 in DNA: TGCAGTGCTGGGCCCCGGGACAGGGTAGATGGCTACACCTTC. Encoded protein: CSAGPRDRVDGYTF.

There are a few counts of this clonotype. The chain couples TRBV2 to TRBJ2-6, with 7 nucleotides matching TRBD2. CDR1 and CDR2 from the germline V gene are SNHLY and FYNNEI. V trimming: 7 bases; J trimming: 2 bases; junction bases outside the gene matches: 2. The CDR3 runs 14 residues. The CDR3 here is CASTTSAGANVLTF. The CDR3 DNA reads TGTGCCAGCACCACTAGCGCTGGGGCCAACGTCCTGACTTTC.

In this sample, this clonotype turned up a few times. This sequence joins TRBV7-9 and TRBJ2-2; D call uncertain. Germline loops: CDR1 SEHNR, CDR2 FQNEAQ (reference sequence). There are 14 residues in the CDR3. V lost 5 bases, J lost 1 base, and 8 bases lay in between. This CDR3 reads CASSKEMNTGELFF. In DNA form, the CDR3 reads TGTGCCAGCAGCAAAGAGATGAACACCGGGGAGCTGTTTTTT.

This rearrangement joins TRBV28 to TRBJ2-3; no clear D. The CDR3 consists of 12 residues. Germline V lookup: CDR1 MDHEN, CDR2 SYDVKM. V was trimmed by 10 bases and J by 0 bases, leaving 8 bases between them. The CDR3 here is CAIKTSTDTQYF. The CDR3 nucleotides read TGTGCCATCAAGACCAGCACAGATACGCAGTATTTT. Supplemented by reference TRBV28 and TRBJ2-3, the full variable domain reads DVKVTQSSRYLVKRTGEKVFLECVQDMDHENMFWYRQDPGLGLRLIYFSYDVKMKEKGDIPEGYSVSREKKERFSLILESASTNQTSMYLCAIKTSTDTQYFGPGTRLTVL.

This clonotype came up a few times. The rearrangement links TRBV14 to TRBJ2-1, with 9 bases aligning to TRBD2. Per the germline V gene, CDR1 is SGHDN and CDR2 is FVKESK. V lost 4 bases, J lost 3 bases, and 13 bases stayed unmatched. The CDR3 is made up of 18 amino acids. This CDR3 is CASSPPPRRGGLYNEQFF. CDR3 in DNA: TGTGCCAGCAGCCCCCCACCGAGGCGGGGGGGACTCTACAATGAGCAGTTCTTC.

In this sample, this clonotype turned up a few times. This chain links TRBV11-2 with TRBJ2-5; 9 bases are a match to TRBD2. Germline CDR1 and CDR2: SGHAT and FQNNGV. Losses at the gene ends were 5 bases for V and 5 bases for J; bases not matched to a gene: 9. This CDR3 contains 15 residues. The CDR3 coding sequence is TGTGCCAGCAGCAAAGGGGCGGGGGGGTACGAGACCCAGTACTTC. Protein: CASSKGAGGYETQYF. Filled out from reference TRBV11-2 and TRBJ2-5, the complete variable domain reads EAGVAQSPRYKIIEKRQSVAFWCNPISGHATLYWYQQILGQGPKLLIQFQNNGVVDDSQLPKDRFSAERLKGVDSTLKIQPAKLEDSAVYLCASSKGAGGYETQYFGPGTRLLVL.